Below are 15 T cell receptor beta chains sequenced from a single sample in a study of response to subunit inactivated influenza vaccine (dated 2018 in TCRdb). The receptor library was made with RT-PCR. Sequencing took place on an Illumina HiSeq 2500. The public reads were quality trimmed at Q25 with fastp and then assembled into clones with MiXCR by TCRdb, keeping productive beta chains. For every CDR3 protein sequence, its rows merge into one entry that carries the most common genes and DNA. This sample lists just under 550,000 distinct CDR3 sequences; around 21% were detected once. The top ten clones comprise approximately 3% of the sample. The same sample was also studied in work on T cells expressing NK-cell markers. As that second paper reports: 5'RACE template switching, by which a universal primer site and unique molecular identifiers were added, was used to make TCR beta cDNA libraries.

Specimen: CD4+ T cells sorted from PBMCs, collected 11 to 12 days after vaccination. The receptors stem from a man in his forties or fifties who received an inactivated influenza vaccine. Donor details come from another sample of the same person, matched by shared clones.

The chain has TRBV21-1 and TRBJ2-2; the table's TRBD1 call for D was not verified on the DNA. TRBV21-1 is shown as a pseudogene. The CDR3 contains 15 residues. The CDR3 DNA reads TGTGCCAGCAGCAATGGGACATCGAACACCGGGGAGCTGTTTTTT. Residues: CASSNGTSNTGELFF.

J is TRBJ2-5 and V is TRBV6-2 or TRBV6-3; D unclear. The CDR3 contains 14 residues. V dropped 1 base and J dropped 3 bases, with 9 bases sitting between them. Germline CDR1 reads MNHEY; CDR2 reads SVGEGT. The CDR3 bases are TGTGCCAGCAGTTACTTCCAGAGGAAAGAGACCCAGTACTTC. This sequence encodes CASSYFQRKETQYF.

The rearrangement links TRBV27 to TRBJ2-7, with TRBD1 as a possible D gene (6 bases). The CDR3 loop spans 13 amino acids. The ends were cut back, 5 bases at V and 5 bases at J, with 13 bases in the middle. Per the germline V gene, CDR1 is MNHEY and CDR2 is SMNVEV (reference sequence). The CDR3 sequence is CASSRTGSNEQYF. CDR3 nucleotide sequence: TGTGCCAGCAGTAGAACAGGGTCCAACGAGCAGTACTTC.

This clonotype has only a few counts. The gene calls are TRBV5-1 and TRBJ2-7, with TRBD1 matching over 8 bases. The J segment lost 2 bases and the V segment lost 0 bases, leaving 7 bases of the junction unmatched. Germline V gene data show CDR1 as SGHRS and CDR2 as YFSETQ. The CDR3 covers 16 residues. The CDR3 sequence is CASSLGGTGLAYEQYF. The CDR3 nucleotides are TGCGCCAGCAGCTTGGGGGGGACAGGCCTGGCCTACGAGCAGTACTTC.

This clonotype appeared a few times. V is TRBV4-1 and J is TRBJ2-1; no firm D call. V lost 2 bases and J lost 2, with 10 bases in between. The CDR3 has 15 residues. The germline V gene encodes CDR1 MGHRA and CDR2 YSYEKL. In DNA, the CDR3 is TGCGCCAGCAGCCAATACACGGATACCTACAATGAGCAGTTCTTC. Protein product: CASSQYTDTYNEQFF.

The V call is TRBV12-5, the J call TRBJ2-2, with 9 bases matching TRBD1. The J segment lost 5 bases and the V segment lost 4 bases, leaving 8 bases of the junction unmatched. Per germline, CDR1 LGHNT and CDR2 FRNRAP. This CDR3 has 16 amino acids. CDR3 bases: TGTGCTAGTGGTTCCCACGGGACAGGGCGGACCGGGGAGCTGTTTTTT. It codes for CASGSHGTGRTGELFF.

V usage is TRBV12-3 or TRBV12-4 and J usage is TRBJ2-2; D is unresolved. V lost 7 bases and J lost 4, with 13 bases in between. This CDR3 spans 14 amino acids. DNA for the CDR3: TGTGCCAGCACCAGGACGGCGCGCACCGGGGAGCTGTTTTTT. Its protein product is CASTRTARTGELFF.

CDR3 nucleotide sequence: TGTGCCAGCAGCCCCTGGGACTATACCCGCCCAGATACGCAGTATTTT. Encoded protein: CASSPWDYTRPDTQYF. This chain connects TRBV7-8 to TRBJ2-3, with 7 nucleotides matching TRBD2. V lost 5 bases to trimming and J lost 4 bases; unmatched junction nucleotides: 12. CDR1 is SGHVS and CDR2 is FQNEAQ in the germline V gene. This CDR3 is built from 16 residues.

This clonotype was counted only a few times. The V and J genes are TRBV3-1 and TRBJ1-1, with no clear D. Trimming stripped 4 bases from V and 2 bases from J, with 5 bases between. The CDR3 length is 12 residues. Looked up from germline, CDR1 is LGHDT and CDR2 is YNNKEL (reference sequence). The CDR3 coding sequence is TGTGCCAGCAGCCCGACAAACACTGAAGCTTTCTTT. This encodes CASSPTNTEAFF.

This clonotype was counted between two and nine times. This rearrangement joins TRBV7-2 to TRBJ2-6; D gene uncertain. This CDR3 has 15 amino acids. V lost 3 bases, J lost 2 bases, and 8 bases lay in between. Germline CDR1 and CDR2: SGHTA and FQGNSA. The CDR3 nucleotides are TGTGCCAGCAGCTTGGCGGTTACTGGGGCCAACGTCCTGACTTTC. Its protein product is CASSLAVTGANVLTF.

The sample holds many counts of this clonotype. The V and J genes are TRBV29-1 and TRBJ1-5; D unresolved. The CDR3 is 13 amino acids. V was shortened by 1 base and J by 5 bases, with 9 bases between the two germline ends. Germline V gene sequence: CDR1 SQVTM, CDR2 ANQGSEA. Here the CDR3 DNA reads TGCAGCGTTGAAGTACAGCCGGATCAGCCCCAGCATTTT. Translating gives CSVEVQPDQPQHF.

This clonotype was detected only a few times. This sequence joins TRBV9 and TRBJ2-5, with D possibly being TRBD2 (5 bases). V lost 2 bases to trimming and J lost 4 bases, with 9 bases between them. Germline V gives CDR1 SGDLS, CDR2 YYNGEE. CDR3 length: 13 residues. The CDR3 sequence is CASSVGRGETQYF. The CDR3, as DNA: TGTGCCAGCAGCGTGGGCCGGGGAGAGACCCAGTACTTC.

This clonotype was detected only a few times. Here the CDR3 DNA reads TGTGCCAGCAGCTTAGACGGGACAGGGCGGCGTGAGCAGTTCTTC. It is translated as CASSLDGTGRREQFF. The V gene is TRBV7-9, the J gene TRBJ2-1; 9 bases line up with TRBD1. Germline CDR1 is SEHNR and CDR2 is FQNEAQ (reference sequence). CDR3 length: 15 residues. V was pared by 1 base and J by 9 bases, with 7 bases of the junction left unmatched.

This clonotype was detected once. The CDR3 sequence is CASSPYHDPSYEQYF. The CDR3 DNA follows: TGTGCCAGCAGTCCTTATCACGACCCCTCCTACGAGCAGTACTTC. The gene calls are TRBV27 and TRBJ2-7; D gene uncertain. CDR1 and CDR2 (germline): MNHEY, SMNVEV (reference sequence). The CDR3 spans 15 residues. The V gene lost 5 bases and the J gene lost 0 bases, with 14 bases spanning the gap.

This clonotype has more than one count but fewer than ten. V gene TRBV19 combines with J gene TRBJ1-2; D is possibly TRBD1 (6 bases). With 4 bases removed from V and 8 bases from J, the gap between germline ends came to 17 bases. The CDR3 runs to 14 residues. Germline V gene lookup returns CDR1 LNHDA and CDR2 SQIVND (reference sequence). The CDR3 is CASSTTTDSWGYTF. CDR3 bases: TGTGCCAGTAGTACAACAACGGACAGCTGGGGCTACACCTTC.